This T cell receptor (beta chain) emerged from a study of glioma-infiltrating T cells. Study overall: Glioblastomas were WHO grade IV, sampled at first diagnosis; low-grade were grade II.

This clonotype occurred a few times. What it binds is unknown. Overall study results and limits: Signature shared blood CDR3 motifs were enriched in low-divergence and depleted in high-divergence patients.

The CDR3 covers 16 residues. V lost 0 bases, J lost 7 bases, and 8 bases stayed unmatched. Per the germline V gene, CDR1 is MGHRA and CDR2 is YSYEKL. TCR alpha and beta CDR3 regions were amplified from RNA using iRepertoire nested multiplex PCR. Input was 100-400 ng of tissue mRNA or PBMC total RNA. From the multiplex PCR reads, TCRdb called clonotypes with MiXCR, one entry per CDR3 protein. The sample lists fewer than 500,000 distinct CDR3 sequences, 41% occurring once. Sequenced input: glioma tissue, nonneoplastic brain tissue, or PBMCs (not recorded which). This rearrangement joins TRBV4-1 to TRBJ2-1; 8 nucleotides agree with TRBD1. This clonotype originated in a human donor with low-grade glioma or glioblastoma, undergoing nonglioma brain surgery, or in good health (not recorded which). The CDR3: CASSQDRGLPLNEQFF. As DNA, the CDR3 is TGCGCCAGCAGCCAAGACAGGGGGCTCCCACTAAATGAGCAGTTCTTC.